The 20 T cell receptor beta chains in this list originate from one sample, sequenced in a study of PD-L1 blockade in urothelial cancer. Time point of the sample: peripheral blood 6 weeks after treatment start. The assay was immunoSEQ multiplex PCR, and TCRdb's table has in-frame clones only and misses some. The table records under 85,000 clones, approximately 90% of them present only once. Here the sequenced sample was PBMCs, taken around atezolizumab (anti-PD-L1) treatment. The source of these receptors is an elderly woman with urothelial cancer.

This chain uses TRBV11-2 with TRBJ2-7; D uncertain. From germline, CDR1 is SGHAT and CDR2 FQNNGV. The CDR3 is made up of 14 amino acids. V was pared by 1 base and J by 3 bases, with 10 bases between. CDR3 region: CASSLGQFDYEQYF. CDR3 bases: TGTGCCAGCAGCTTAGGTCAGTTCGACTACGAGCAGTACTTC.

A single count supports this clone. This sequence joins TRBV9 and TRBJ1-1, with D uncertain. Looked up from germline, CDR1 is SGDLS and CDR2 is YYNGEE. The CDR3 spans 15 residues. The V end was cut by 4 bases, the J end by 1 base, with 14 bases between. CDR3: CASSPRVRQNTEAFF. In nucleotides, the CDR3 is TGTGCCAGCAGCCCCCGAGTCAGACAGAACACTGAAGCTTTCTTT. The entire variable domain, with the rest obtained from reference TRBV9 and TRBJ1-1, is as follows: DSGVTQTPKHLITATGQRVTLRCSPRSGDLSVYWYQQSLDQGLQFLIQYYNGEERAKGNILERFSAQQFPDLHSELNLSSLELGDSALYFCASSPRVRQNTEAFFGQGTRLTVV.

The CDR3 DNA follows: TGCGCCAGCAGCCAAGGGGGGCTCGGTAATGAAAAACTGTTTTTT. It yields the protein CASSQGGLGNEKLFF. The chain employs TRBV4-1 and TRBJ1-4, with a possible D match to TRBD1 (6 bases). Germline CDR1 reads MGHRA; CDR2 reads YSYEKL. V gave up 1 base and J gave up 4 bases, with 10 bases separating them. The CDR3 length is 15 residues.

CDR3 loop: CSVAVTSGNTDTQYF. In DNA, the CDR3 is TGCAGCGTTGCCGTTACTAGCGGGAACACAGATACGCAGTATTTT. The chain has TRBV29-1 and TRBJ2-3, with 10 positions matching TRBD2. J lost 2 bases, V lost 4 bases, and 6 bases had no gene match. Germline CDR1 reads SQVTM; CDR2 reads ANQGSEA. CDR3 length: 15 amino acids.

This clone was recorded only once. The chain couples TRBV27 to TRBJ2-1, with 10 bases that match TRBD1. Germline V gene lookup returns CDR1 MNHEY and CDR2 SMNVEV (reference sequence). The CDR3 spans 14 residues. Losses at the gene ends were 7 bases for V and 9 bases for J; bases not matched to a gene: 9. The CDR3 sequence: CASKVFRDRGEQFF. The CDR3 nucleotides read TGTGCCAGCAAAGTGTTCCGGGACAGGGGTGAGCAGTTCTTC.

The rearrangement uses TRBV28 and TRBJ2-3; 7 positions match TRBD2. Looked up from germline, CDR1 is MDHEN and CDR2 is SYDVKM. The V gene end was trimmed by 4 bases and the J gene end by 0 bases; junction bases not matched to a gene: 4. The CDR3 loop spans 15 amino acids. CDR3 DNA: TGTGCCAGCAGTTGGGGCGGGGGTAGCACAGATACGCAGTATTTT. This codes for CASSWGGGSTDTQYF. The full variable domain, rest sourced from reference TRBV28 and TRBJ2-3, is DVKVTQSSRYLVKRTGEKVFLECVQDMDHENMFWYRQDPGLGLRLIYFSYDVKMKEKGDIPEGYSVSREKKERFSLILESASTNQTSMYLCASSWGGGSTDTQYFGPGTRLTVL.

The chain uses TRBV29-1 and TRBJ1-1; D is undetermined. V was pared by 7 bases and J by 5 bases, with 11 bases between. In germline, CDR1 is SQVTM, CDR2 ANQGSEA. The CDR3 is made up of 11 amino acids. CDR3 sequence reads: CSARGLTEAFF. CDR3 nucleotide sequence: TGCAGCGCCAGAGGCTTAACTGAAGCTTTCTTT.

CDR3 bases: TGTGCCAGCAGGACAATGGGGACTAGCGGGAGGTTCCATGAGCAGTTCTTC. Translating gives CASRTMGTSGRFHEQFF. The chain combines TRBV27 with TRBJ2-1; 15 bases agree with TRBD2. There are 17 residues in the CDR3. Germline lookup yields CDR1 MNHEY and CDR2 SMNVEV (reference sequence). Trimming removed 6 bases from V and 8 bases from J; junction bases left unmatched: 11.

V is TRBV2 and J is TRBJ2-5, with D perhaps TRBD1 (5 bases). The V and J ends lost 6 bases and 5 bases respectively, with 7 bases between them. The CDR3 runs 11 residues. Germline CDR1 and CDR2: SNHLY and FYNNEI. In DNA, the CDR3 is TGTGCCAGCAGGGGGCGGGAGACCCAGTACTTC. It codes for CASRGRETQYF.

CDR3 sequence reads: CASSIAGGDGELFF. CDR3 nucleotides: TGTGCCAGTAGTATAGCCGGAGGGGACGGGGAGCTGTTTTTT. The rearrangement joins TRBV19 to TRBJ2-2; perhaps TRBD2 as D (6 bases). This CDR3 has 14 amino acids. Trimming shortened V by 1 base and J by 7 bases, and 10 bases separated the two germline ends. Germline CDR1 LNHDA, CDR2 SQIVND (reference sequence).

The chain has TRBV27 and TRBJ1-1; TRBD1 matches at 7 bases. Per germline, CDR1 MNHEY and CDR2 SMNVEV (reference sequence). V was pared by 5 bases and J by 3 bases, with 9 bases of the junction left unmatched. This CDR3 has 15 residues. The CDR3 DNA follows: TGTGCCAGCAGTACGTACACAGGGGTGGACACTGAAGCTTTCTTT. Translating gives CASSTYTGVDTEAFF.

The chain links TRBV15 to TRBJ1-2, with 8 bases aligning to TRBD1. Germline V CDR1 and CDR2: LNHNV, YYDKDF (reference sequence). The CDR3 is 16 amino acids. Trimming removed 1 base from V and 0 bases from J; junction bases left unmatched: 4. DNA for the CDR3: TGTGCCACCAGCAGAGGACAGGGGCTTACTAACTATGGCTACACCTTC. It yields the protein CATSRGQGLTNYGYTF. Full variable domain (missing parts from reference TRBV15 and TRBJ1-2): DAMVIQNPRYQVTQFGKPVTLSCSQTLNHNVMYWYQQKSSQAPKLLFHYYDKDFNNEADTPDNFQSRRPNTSFCFLDIRSPGLGDTAMYLCATSRGQGLTNYGYTFGSGTRLTVV.

The genes are TRBV18 and TRBJ2-1, with 9 positions matching TRBD2. The germline gives CDR1 KGHSH, CDR2 LQKENI. The J segment lost 9 bases and the V segment lost 2 bases, leaving 8 bases of the junction unmatched. The CDR3 runs 15 residues. CDR3 loop: CASSPESSGNGEQFF. The CDR3 DNA is TGTGCCAGCTCACCAGAGTCTAGCGGGAACGGTGAGCAGTTCTTC.

This chain's CDR3 is CASSLGSTQETQYF. CDR3 sequence (DNA): TGTGCCAGCAGTTTAGGTAGCACCCAAGAGACCCAGTACTTC. J is TRBJ2-5 and V is TRBV28; D remains unclear. The length of the CDR3 is 14 residues. With 2 bases removed from V and 1 base from J, the gap between germline ends came to 8 bases. Looked up from germline, CDR1 is MDHEN and CDR2 is SYDVKM.

The CDR3 bases are TGTGCCAGCAGCTCATCCGGGACAGGGGCCTCAGATACGCAGTATTTT. Its translation is CASSSSGTGASDTQYF. This chain joins TRBV7-9 and TRBJ2-3; 10 nucleotides line up with TRBD1. V trimming: 4 bases; J trimming: 4 bases; junction bases outside the gene matches: 8. The CDR3 contains 16 residues. Per the germline V gene, CDR1 is SEHNR and CDR2 is FQNEAQ (reference sequence).

The chain is built from TRBV2 and TRBJ2-2; TRBD1 agrees at 9 bases. Germline CDR1 reads SNHLY; CDR2 reads FYNNEI. J was trimmed by 6 bases and V by 7 bases; bases with no gene match: 12. The CDR3 consists of 16 residues. CDR3 coding DNA: TGTGCCAGCATGACCCGGGACAGGGATGCGGCCGGGGAGCTGTTTTTT. This encodes CASMTRDRDAAGELFF.

The chain links TRBV27 to TRBJ1-5, with 8 bases matching TRBD1. Germline V gene sequence: CDR1 MNHEY, CDR2 SMNVEV (reference sequence). V was clipped by 5 bases and J by 7 bases; unmatched bases: 7. CDR3 length: 14 residues. The CDR3 reads CASSRGQGEQPQHF. The CDR3 DNA sequence: TGTGCCAGCAGTCGTGGACAGGGCGAACAGCCCCAGCATTTT.

The gene calls are TRBV30 and TRBJ2-1; 11 nucleotides agree with TRBD2. CDR3 length: 14 residues. Germline CDR1 reads GTSNPN; CDR2 reads SVGIG (reference sequence). V gave up 5 bases and J gave up 4 bases; unmatched junction bases: 4. This CDR3 is CAWSSGRSYNEQFF. The CDR3 DNA reads as TGTGCCTGGTCTAGCGGGAGGTCTTACAATGAGCAGTTCTTC. The whole variable domain, filled in from reference TRBV30 and TRBJ2-1, reads SQTIHQWPATLVQPVGSPLSLECTVEGTSNPNLYWYRQAAGRGLQLLFYSVGIGQISSEVPQNLSASRPQDRQFILSSKKLLLSDSGFYLCAWSSGRSYNEQFFGPGTRLTVL.

This sequence joins TRBV10-1 and TRBJ2-7; 10 bases align to TRBD2. Germline V CDR1 and CDR2: WNHNN, SYGVQD (reference sequence). The CDR3 loop spans 18 amino acids. The J segment lost 4 bases and the V segment lost 0 bases, leaving 12 bases of the junction unmatched. The CDR3 loop is CASSESTSGAGLGYEQYF. DNA of the CDR3: TGCGCCAGCAGTGAGTCCACTAGCGGGGCCGGTTTGGGTTACGAGCAGTACTTC.

This sequence joins TRBV5-4 and TRBJ1-1, with no clear D. Germline CDR1 and CDR2: SGHNT and YYREEE (reference sequence). This CDR3 has 12 amino acids. V was cut by 1 base and J by 4 bases, with 5 bases left in between. This CDR3 is CASSLPGTEAFF. CDR3 in DNA: TGTGCCAGCAGCTTGCCAGGCACTGAAGCTTTCTTT.